The sequence of this T cell receptor beta chain was determined in a study of blood T cells in healthy people across ages. A sample-barcoded 5' primer and a J-beta primer mix were used in a second PCR of roughly 6 to 12 cycles. TCRdb processed the 5' RACE reads anew with MiXCR; each CDR3 protein has one entry. The data contain approximately 700,000 distinct CDR3 sequences, about 34% of them singletons. The CDR3 contains 15 residues. Germline V gives CDR1 SGHTA, CDR2 FQGNSA. V lost 1 base and J 0 bases, leaving 8 bases between the germline ends. This clonotype occurred many times. Material: blood. The sequence came from a woman at least 80 years old in good health. This sequence joins TRBV7-2 and TRBJ2-3, with D hard to call. The chain's CDR3 is CASSLVTTSTDTQYF. Here the CDR3 DNA reads TGTGCCAGCAGCTTAGTGACAACTAGCACAGATACGCAGTATTTT.